The T cell receptor beta chain under discussion was sequenced for a study of response to subunit inactivated influenza vaccine. This CDR3 has 13 residues. In germline, CDR1 is SGHRS, CDR2 YFSETQ. V was clipped by 2 bases and J by 5 bases; unmatched bases: 3. TCRdb redid the calling of the RT-PCR reads with MiXCR, one entry per CDR3 protein. The sample holds about 650,000 distinct CDR3 sequences, around 13% seen once. This clonotype has more than one count but fewer than ten. This receptor was identified in a man between 45 and 60 years old who received an inactivated influenza vaccine. The sample in question was PBMCs from blood, obtained approximately 15 days before vaccination. The V gene is TRBV5-1, the J gene TRBJ2-5; 7 bases fit TRBD1. The CDR3 DNA follows: TGCGCCAGCAGCTTAAAGACAGGGGAGACCCAGTACTTC. Amino acid sequence: CASSLKTGETQYF.